The clone carrying this TCR beta chain came up many times. This sample stems from a study of T-cell reconstitution after alpha-beta-depleted transplantation in children. The CDR3 runs to 13 residues. Per the germline V gene, CDR1 is DFQATT and CDR2 is SNEGSKA (reference sequence). With 6 bases clipped from V and 8 bases from J, the junction kept 5 bases outside the gene matches. It was with unique molecular identifiers that the TCRbeta library was prepared. Via MiXCR, TCRdb re-called the PCR reads, giving one row per CDR3 protein. This table holds over 200,000 distinct CDR3 sequences, under 9.5% found once.

The starting material was PBMCs from the stem cell graft donor, obtained from the stem cell graft. This chain connects TRBV20-1 to TRBJ1-5, with 12 bases lining up with TRBD1. The receptor comes from a human donor who donated a stem cell graft to a child with acute lymphoblastic leukemia. CDR3 in amino acids: CSAGTGGREPQHF. CDR3 sequence (DNA): TGCAGTGCCGGGACAGGGGGCAGGGAGCCCCAGCATTTT.